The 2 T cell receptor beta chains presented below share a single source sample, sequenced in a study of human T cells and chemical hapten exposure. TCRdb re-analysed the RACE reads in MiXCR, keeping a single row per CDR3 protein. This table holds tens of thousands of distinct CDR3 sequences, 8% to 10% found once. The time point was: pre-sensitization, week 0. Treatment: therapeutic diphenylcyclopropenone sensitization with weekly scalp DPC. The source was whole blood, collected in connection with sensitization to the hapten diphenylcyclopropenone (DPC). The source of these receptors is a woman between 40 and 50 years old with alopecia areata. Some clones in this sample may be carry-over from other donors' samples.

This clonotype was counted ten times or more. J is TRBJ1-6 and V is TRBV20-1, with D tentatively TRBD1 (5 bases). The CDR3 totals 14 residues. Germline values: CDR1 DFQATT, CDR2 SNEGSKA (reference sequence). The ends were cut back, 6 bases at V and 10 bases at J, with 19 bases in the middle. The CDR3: CSADTTVSGSPLHF. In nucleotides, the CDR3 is TGCAGTGCCGATACGACAGTGAGCGGATCACCCCTCCACTTT.

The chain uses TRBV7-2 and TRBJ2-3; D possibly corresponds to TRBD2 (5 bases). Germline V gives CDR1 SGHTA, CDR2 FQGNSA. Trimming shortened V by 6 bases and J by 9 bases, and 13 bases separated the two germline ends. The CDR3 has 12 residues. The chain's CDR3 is CASRNRASTQYF. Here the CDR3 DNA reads TGTGCCAGCAGGAACCGGGCTAGCACGCAGTATTTT.